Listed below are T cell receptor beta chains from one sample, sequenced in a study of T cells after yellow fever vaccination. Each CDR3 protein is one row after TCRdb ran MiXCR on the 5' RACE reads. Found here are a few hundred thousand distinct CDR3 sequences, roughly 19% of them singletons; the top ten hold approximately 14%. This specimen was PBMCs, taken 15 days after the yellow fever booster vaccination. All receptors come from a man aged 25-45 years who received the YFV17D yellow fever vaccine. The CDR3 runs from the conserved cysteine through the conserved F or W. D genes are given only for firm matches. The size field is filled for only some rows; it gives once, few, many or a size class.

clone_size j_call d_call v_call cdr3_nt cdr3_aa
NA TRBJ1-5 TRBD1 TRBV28 TGTGCCAGCAGGGACAGGACCCCGGGGATGGCCCAGCATTTT CASRDRTPGMAQHF
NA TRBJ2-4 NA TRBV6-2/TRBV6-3 TGTGCCAGCGGGACCGCAAACATTCAGTACTTC CASGTANIQYF
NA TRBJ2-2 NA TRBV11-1 TGTGCCAGCAGCTTAGCGCACAACAGGGAGCTGTTTTTT CASSLAHNRELFF
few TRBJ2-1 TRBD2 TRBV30 TGTGCCTGGAGGGCCCGAGACAGTGCGGGGGGTAATGAGCAGTTCTTC CAWRARDSAGGNEQFF
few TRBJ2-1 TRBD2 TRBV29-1 TGCAGCGCCCTGGGACTAGCGGGAGACAATGAGCAGTTCTTC CSALGLAGDNEQFF
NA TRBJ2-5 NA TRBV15 TGTGCCACCAGCAGAGATGAGGAAAGGGACTTCGGCCAAGAGACCCAGTACTTC CATSRDEERDFGQETQYF
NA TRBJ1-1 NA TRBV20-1 TGCAGTGCTAGTCCAGGGGCCAACACTGAAGCTTTCTTT CSASPGANTEAFF
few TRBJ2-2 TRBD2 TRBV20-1 TGCAGTGCTAGAAGGCGCGGGAGGGGTGCCGGGGAGCTGTTTTTT CSARRRGRGAGELFF
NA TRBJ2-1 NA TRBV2 TGTGCCAGCGGAAGATCCTCGAGCGGGTACAATGAGCAGTTCTTC CASGRSSSGYNEQFF
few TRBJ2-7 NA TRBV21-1 TGTGCCAGCAAGCGGCTAGCGGGAGGACGGGAGCAGTACTTC CASKRLAGGREQYF
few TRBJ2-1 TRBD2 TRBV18 TGTGCCAGCTCACCACCCCGGACTAGCGGGAGCTATGAGCAGTTCTTC CASSPPRTSGSYEQFF
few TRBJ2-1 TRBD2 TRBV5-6 TGTGCCAGCAGCTTTGGGCTAGCGGGAGGACAGTTCTTC CASSFGLAGGQFF
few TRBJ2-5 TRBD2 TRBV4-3 TGCGCCAGCAGCCAAGATCACCAGCGGGGGCAAGAGACCCAGTACTTC CASSQDHQRGQETQYF
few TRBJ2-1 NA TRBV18 TGTGCCAGCTCACATGAGCGGGTAAACAATGAGCAGTTCTTC CASSHERVNNEQFF